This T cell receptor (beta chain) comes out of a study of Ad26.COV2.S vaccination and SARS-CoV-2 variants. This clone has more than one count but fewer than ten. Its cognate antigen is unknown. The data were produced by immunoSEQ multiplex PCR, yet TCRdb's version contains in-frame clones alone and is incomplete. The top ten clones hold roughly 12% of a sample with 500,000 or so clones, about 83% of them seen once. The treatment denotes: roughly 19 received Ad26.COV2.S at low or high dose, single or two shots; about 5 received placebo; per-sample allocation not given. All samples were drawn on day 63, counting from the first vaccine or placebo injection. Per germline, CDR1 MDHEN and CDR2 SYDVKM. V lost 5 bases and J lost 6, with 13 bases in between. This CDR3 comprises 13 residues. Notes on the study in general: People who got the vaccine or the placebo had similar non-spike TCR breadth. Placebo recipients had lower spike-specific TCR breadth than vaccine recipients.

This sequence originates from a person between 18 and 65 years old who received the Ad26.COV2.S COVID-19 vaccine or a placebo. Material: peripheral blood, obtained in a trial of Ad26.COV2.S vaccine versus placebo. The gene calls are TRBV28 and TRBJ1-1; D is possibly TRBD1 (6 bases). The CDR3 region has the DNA TGTGCCAGCAGTAAACGAGGACAGTCTGAAGCTTTCTTT. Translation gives CASSKRGQSEAFF.